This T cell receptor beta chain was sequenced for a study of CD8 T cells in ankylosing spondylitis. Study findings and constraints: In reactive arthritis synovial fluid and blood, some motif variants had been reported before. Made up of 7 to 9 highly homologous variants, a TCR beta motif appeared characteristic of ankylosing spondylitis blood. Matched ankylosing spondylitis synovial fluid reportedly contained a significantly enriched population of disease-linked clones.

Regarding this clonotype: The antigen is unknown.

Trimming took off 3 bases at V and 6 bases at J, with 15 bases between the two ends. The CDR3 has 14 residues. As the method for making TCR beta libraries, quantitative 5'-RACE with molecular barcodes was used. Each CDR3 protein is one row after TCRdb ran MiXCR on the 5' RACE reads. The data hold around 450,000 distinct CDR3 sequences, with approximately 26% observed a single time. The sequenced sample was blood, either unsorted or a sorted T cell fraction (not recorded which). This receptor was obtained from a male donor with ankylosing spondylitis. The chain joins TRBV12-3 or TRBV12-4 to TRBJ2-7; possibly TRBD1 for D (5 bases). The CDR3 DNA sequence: TGTGCCAGCAGTTTCTTAGCAGGGTTTGGCGAGCAGTACTTC. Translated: CASSFLAGFGEQYF.